This TCR beta chain originates from a study of blood T cell repertoires in COVID-19. In the original workflow: From reference gene primer amplification, estimates of nucleated cell counts were derived. Profiled with immunoSEQ multiplex PCR; TCRdb holds only in-frame clones, not every one. The V and J calls and the clone size are those of that table, but D and trimming were determined from the DNA. The table lists approximately 200,000 clones, about 85% of them singletons, with 2.5% to 3.5% in the top ten. The CDR3 covers 15 residues. Germline V lookup: CDR1 SNHLY, CDR2 FYNNEI. The V gene end was trimmed by 1 base and the J gene end by 6 bases; junction bases not matched to a gene: 6.

The rearrangement uses TRBV2 and TRBJ2-3, with 8 bases identical to TRBD1. This TCR was sampled from a young woman with active or convalescent COVID-19. The sequencing input was peripheral blood. The CDR3 spells CASSEVAGGSDTQYF. In DNA form, the CDR3 reads TGTGCCAGCAGTGAAGTGGCAGGGGGCTCTGATACGCAGTATTTT.